Listed here is a single T cell receptor beta chain. Its antigen is currently unknown. This entry comes from a study of cytomegalovirus exposure and HLA in healthy donors. Turning to the study itself: The 120 million or so unique TCR beta sequences, from roughly 170 million T cells, were found by an earlier analysis.

The study's findings and limits: Both high specificity and high sensitivity reportedly marked the classifier's diagnosis of cytomegalovirus status. The study found most TCR sequences rare, yet found some public TCRs in many donors.

In germline, CDR1 is SGHTA, CDR2 FQGTGA. The CDR3 runs to 15 residues. V was clipped by 5 bases and J by 5 bases, with 15 bases between them. The PCR contained 60 Vbeta and 13 Jbeta primers. Clones were read by immunoSEQ multiplex PCR, and TCRdb kept only the in-frame ones, dropping some. The repertoire shows some 71,000 clones; the top ten hold over 1.5%. This clonotype was sampled from a woman in her 30s in good health and CMV-seronegative. The sequenced sample was PBMCs. This sequence joins TRBV7-3 and TRBJ2-2; possibly TRBD2 for D (5 bases). The CDR3 coding sequence is TGTGCCAGCAGCCCAAACGGGATTACGACCGGGGAGCTGTTTTTT. This gives the protein CASSPNGITTGELFF.